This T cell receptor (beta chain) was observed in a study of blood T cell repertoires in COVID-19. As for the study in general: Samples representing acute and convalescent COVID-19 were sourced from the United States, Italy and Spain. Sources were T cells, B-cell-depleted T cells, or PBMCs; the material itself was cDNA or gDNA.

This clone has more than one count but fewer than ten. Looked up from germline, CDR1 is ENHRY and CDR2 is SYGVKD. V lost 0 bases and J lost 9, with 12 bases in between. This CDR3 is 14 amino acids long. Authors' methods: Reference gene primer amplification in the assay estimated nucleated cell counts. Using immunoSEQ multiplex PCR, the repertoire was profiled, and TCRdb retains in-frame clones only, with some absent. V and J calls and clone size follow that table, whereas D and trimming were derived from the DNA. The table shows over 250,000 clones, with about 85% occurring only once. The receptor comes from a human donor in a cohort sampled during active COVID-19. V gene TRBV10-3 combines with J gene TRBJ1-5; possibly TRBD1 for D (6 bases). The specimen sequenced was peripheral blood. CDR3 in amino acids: CAISESTGPRPQHF. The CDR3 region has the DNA TGTGCCATCAGTGAGTCCACAGGGCCTCGGCCCCAGCATTTT.